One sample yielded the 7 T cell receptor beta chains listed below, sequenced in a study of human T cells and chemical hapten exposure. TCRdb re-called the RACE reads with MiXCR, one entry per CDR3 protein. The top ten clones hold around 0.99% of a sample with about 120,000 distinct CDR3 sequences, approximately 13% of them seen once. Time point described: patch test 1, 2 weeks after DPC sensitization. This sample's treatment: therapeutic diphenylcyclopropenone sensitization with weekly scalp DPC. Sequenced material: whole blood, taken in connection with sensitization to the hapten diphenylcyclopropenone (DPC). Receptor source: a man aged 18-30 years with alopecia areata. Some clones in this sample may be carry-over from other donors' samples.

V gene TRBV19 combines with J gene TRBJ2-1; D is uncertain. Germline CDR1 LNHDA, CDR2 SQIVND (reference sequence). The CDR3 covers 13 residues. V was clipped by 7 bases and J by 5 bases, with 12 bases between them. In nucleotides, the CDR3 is TGTGCCAGTATGGCCGGGCTACACAATGAGCAGTTCTTC. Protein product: CASMAGLHNEQFF.

CDR3 DNA sequence: TGTGCCAGCAGTTACTCGGGAGGGGGCTACACCTTC. Translated, it gives CASSYSGGGYTF. This chain joins TRBV6-5 and TRBJ1-2; no firm D call. Looked up from germline, CDR1 is MNHEY and CDR2 is SVGAGI. V lost 0 bases to trimming and J lost 8 bases, with 7 bases between them. CDR3 size: 12 residues.

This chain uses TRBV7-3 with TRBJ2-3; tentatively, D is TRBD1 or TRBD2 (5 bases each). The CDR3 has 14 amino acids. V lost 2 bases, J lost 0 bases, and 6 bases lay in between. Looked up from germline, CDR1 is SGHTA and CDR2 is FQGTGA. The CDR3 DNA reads TGTGCCAGCAGCTTACGGGACAGCACAGATACGCAGTATTTT. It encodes CASSLRDSTDTQYF.

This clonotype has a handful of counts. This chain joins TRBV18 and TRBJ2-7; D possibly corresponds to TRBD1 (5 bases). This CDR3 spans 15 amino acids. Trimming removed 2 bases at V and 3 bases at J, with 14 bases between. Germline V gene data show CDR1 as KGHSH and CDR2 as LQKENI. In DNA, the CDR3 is TGTGCCAGCTCACCAGGCAGGGTAAAAAACTACGAGCAGTACTTC. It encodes CASSPGRVKNYEQYF.

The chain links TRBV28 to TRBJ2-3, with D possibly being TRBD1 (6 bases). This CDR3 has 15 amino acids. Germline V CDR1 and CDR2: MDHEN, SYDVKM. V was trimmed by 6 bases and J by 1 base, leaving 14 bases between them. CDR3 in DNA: TGTGCCAGCAGCCCCCAGGGGTTCGGCACAGATACGCAGTATTTT. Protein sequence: CASSPQGFGTDTQYF.

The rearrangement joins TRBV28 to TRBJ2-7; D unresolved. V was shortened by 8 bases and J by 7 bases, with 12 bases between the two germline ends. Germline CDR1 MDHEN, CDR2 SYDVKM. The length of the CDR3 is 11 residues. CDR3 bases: TGTGCCAGCTCGAGTCCCCGAGAGCAGTACTTC. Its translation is CASSSPREQYF.

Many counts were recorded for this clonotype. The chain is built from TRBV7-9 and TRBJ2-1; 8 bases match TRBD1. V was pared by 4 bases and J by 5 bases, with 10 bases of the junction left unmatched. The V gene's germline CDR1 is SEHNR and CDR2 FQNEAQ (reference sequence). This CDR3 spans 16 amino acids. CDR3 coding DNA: TGTGCCAGCAGCTGGCCCGACAGGGGAGCGGACAATGAGCAGTTCTTC. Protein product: CASSWPDRGADNEQFF.